This T cell receptor beta chain derives from a study of blood T cells in healthy people across ages. Study results and limitations: The recorded TCR beta diversity per million T cells decreased in a roughly linear manner with age.

Trimming left V 6 bases short and J 8 bases short, with 17 bases between. This CDR3 is 13 amino acids long. From germline, CDR1 is MNHNS and CDR2 SASEGT. Comment on this clonotype: What it recognizes is unknown.

The authors ran a second PCR of roughly 7 to 11 cycles using a sample-barcoded 5' primer and a J-beta primer mix. All cDNA molecules were each tagged by a template-switch adaptor with 12 random nucleotides. TCRdb re-called the 5' RACE reads through MiXCR, storing one row per CDR3 protein. The data contain under 800,000 distinct CDR3 sequences, around 20% of them singletons. The sample consisted of blood. V and J are TRBV6-1 and TRBJ2-7; possibly TRBD2 for D (5 bases). This TCR was sampled from a man between 65 and 85 years old in good health. The CDR3 here is CASSTKDSTQQYF. The CDR3 DNA follows: TGTGCCAGCAGCACTAAGGACTCGACCCAGCAGTACTTC.